The rows below give T cell receptor beta chains drawn from one sample of a study of liver allograft versus peripheral blood T cells. TCRdb independently ran MiXCR on the reads; one entry per CDR3 protein. The sample lists 2,900 or so distinct CDR3 sequences; roughly a sixth were seen once. All receptors derive from a human patient who had a liver transplant. A share of the T cells may be of graft donor origin. The CDR3 runs from the conserved cysteine through the conserved F or W. Fields, in order: clone size, D gene, J gene, V gene, CDR3 DNA, CDR3 protein. A D gene is named only where the DNA matches it firmly. The size entry is marked missing in some rows and otherwise reads once, few, many or a size class.

NA | NA | TRBJ2-5 | TRBV6-2/TRBV6-3 | TGTGCCAGCAGTGAAGGGTCGTACCAAGAGACCCAGTACTTC | CASSEGSYQETQYF
NA | TRBD1 | TRBJ1-4 | TRBV9 | TGTGCCAGCAGCGTAGGTAGGGGGCGTGCAACTAATGAAAAACTGTTTTTT | CASSVGRGRATNEKLFF
medium-sized | NA | TRBJ1-2 | TRBV20-1 | TGCAGTGCTAGAGTTAGGGCCCTTAACTATGGCTACACCTTC | CSARVRALNYGYTF
medium-sized | TRBD1 | TRBJ2-7 | TRBV11-2 | TGTGCCAGCAGCTCCCGGACAGGGGAGGGTAAGCAGTACTTC | CASSSRTGEGKQYF
medium-sized | NA | TRBJ2-1 | TRBV5-6 | TGTGCCAGCAGAGGGGCGCTTGATGAGCAGTTCTTC | CASRGALDEQFF
few | NA | TRBJ1-3 | TRBV10-3 | TGTGCCATCAGTGAGTCGAGGGCTGGAAACACCATATATTTT | CAISESRAGNTIYF
medium-sized | NA | TRBJ2-7 | TRBV27 | TGTGCCAGCAGTTTAAAGCTAAGCTCCTACGAGCAGTACTTC | CASSLKLSSYEQYF
medium-sized | NA | TRBJ1-2 | TRBV5-4 | TGTGCCAGCAGCTTAGGACAGATGGTCTATGGCTACACCTTC | CASSLGQMVYGYTF
few | NA | TRBJ2-1 | TRBV11-2 | TGTGCCAGCAGCTACTCCCCCAATGAGCAGTTCTTC | CASSYSPNEQFF
medium-sized | NA | TRBJ1-6 | TRBV20-1 | TGCAGTGCTAGGCAGAGGGGACTAAGGAATTCACCCCTCCACTTT | CSARQRGLRNSPLHF
medium-sized | NA | TRBJ1-2 | TRBV27 | TGTGCCACCTCAGACAGCCTGGGCTACACCTTC | CATSDSLGYTF
medium-sized | NA | TRBJ1-2 | TRBV25-1 | TGTGCCAGCAGTGAACACGGGAATCCCCCTCTTTATTATGGCTACACCTTC | CASSEHGNPPLYYGYTF
few | NA | TRBJ2-3 | TRBV6-6 | TGTGCCAGCACACCCTTGGGTTCCGGGGATACGCAGTATTTT | CASTPLGSGDTQYF
medium-sized | NA | TRBJ1-5 | TRBV5-5 | TGTGCCAGCAGCTCCGGTAAGGGCAATCAGCCCCAGCATTTT | CASSSGKGNQPQHF
medium-sized | TRBD1 | TRBJ2-7 | TRBV20-1 | TGCAGTGCGCGAGCCCGGGACAGTCGATTTGACGAGCAGTACTTC | CSARARDSRFDEQYF
medium-sized | NA | TRBJ2-7 | TRBV19 | TGTGCCAGTAGTATTCATATTTCCTACGAGCAGTACTTC | CASSIHISYEQYF
medium-sized | NA | TRBJ2-1 | TRBV7-9 | TGTGCCAGCAGCCCACCGGGCGAGCAGTGGAATGAGCAGTTCTTC | CASSPPGEQWNEQFF
medium-sized | NA | TRBJ1-2 | TRBV19 | TGTGCCAGTAGCCCCGTGGATAAACTATATGGCTACACCTTC | CASSPVDKLYGYTF
medium-sized | NA | TRBJ2-7 | TRBV27 | TGTGCCAGCATCGACACAGGGAACGAGCAGTACTTC | CASIDTGNEQYF
medium-sized | NA | TRBJ2-7 | TRBV6-6 | TGTGCCAGCCTCACCGGGTCCGAAGCCTACGAGCAGTACTTC | CASLTGSEAYEQYF
medium-sized | NA | TRBJ1-3 | TRBV5-5 | TGTGCCAGCAGCTTGGAGGGGAACGCTGGAAACACCATATATTTT | CASSLEGNAGNTIYF
few | TRBD1 | TRBJ2-7 | TRBV12-5 | TGTGCTAGTGGCCCGGGACAGGGGGCGGACGAGCAGTACTTC | CASGPGQGADEQYF
medium-sized | NA | TRBJ2-1 | TRBV19 | TGTGCCAGTATCCCAGGAGGGGGTTCCTACAATGAGCAGTTCTTC | CASIPGGGSYNEQFF
medium-sized | NA | TRBJ2-7 | TRBV6-1 | TGTGCCAGCATTTCGTGGGACAAGGGGCAGTACTTC | CASISWDKGQYF
NA | NA | TRBJ1-2 | TRBV4-1 | TGCGCCAGCAGCCAAGTTGGGGTCTCTTATGGCTACACCTTC | CASSQVGVSYGYTF
medium-sized | NA | TRBJ1-1 | TRBV29-1 | TGCAGCGTCCTGACAGGACAAAGTGCTGAAGCTTTCTTT | CSVLTGQSAEAFF
medium-sized | NA | TRBJ1-1 | TRBV25-1 | TGTGCCAGCGGAGAGGGAGGGGCCGAAGACCCTAACACTGAAGCTTTCTTT | CASGEGGAEDPNTEAFF
medium-sized | NA | TRBJ1-5 | TRBV19 | TGTGCCAGTAGAACCAGTTGGGGCAATCAGCCCCAGCATTTT | CASRTSWGNQPQHF
large | TRBD1 | TRBJ1-6 | TRBV6-5 | TGTGCCAGCAGTCAATCGTCGCCGGGACAGGGGAATTCACCCCTCCACTTT | CASSQSSPGQGNSPLHF
large | NA | TRBJ1-3 | TRBV6-2/TRBV6-3 | TGTGCCAGCAGTGAGGCCATCTCTGGAAACACCATATATTTT | CASSEAISGNTIYF
large | TRBD1 | TRBJ2-2 | TRBV29-1 | TGCAGCGTTGTGGGACAGGGATCGGGCGGGGAGCTGTTTTTT | CSVVGQGSGGELFF
medium-sized | NA | TRBJ1-4 | TRBV11-2 | TGTGCCAGCAGCCGAGGTGGGGCGAATGAAAAACTGTTTTTT | CASSRGGANEKLFF
medium-sized | NA | TRBJ1-2 | TRBV5-4 | TGTGCCAGCAGCTTCGACAGACCCTATGGCTACACCTTC | CASSFDRPYGYTF
NA | TRBD1 | TRBJ2-5 | TRBV27 | TGTGCCAGCAGCTCCGACAGGGTTGAGACCCAGTACTTC | CASSSDRVETQYF
medium-sized | NA | TRBJ2-3 | TRBV19 | TGTGCCACTTCGAGGGGGATTCCAGATACGCAGTATTTT | CATSRGIPDTQYF
many | NA | TRBJ2-2 | TRBV9 | TGTGCCAGCAGCGTAGGGGCGGACATATTAACCGGGGAGCTGTTTTTT | CASSVGADILTGELFF
many | NA | TRBJ2-7 | TRBV7-9 | TGTGCCAGCAGCTTAGAGAGGAGGTCCTACGAGCAGTACTTC | CASSLERRSYEQYF
NA | NA | TRBJ1-2 | TRBV30 | TGTGCCTGGAGTGCGGGGGGTCTAGAGGGCTACACCTTC | CAWSAGGLEGYTF
medium-sized | TRBD1 | TRBJ1-5 | TRBV12-3/TRBV12-4 | TGTGCCAGTTGGACAGGGGGCTTTCAGCCCCAGCATTTT | CASWTGGFQPQHF
medium-sized | NA | TRBJ2-7 | TRBV11-2 | TGTGCCAGCAGCGATCGGGCCTACGAGCAGTACTTC | CASSDRAYEQYF
medium-sized | TRBD2 | TRBJ2-2 | TRBV7-9 | TGTGCCAGCAGCCCAGGGACTAGCGGGGGCCTCAACACCGGGGAGCTGTTTTTT | CASSPGTSGGLNTGELFF
medium-sized | NA | TRBJ2-1 | TRBV20-1 | TGCAGTGCTACCCCTCGAGAATACTACAATGAGCAGTTCTTC | CSATPREYYNEQFF